The 27 T cell receptor beta chains below were found in one sample sequenced in a study of response to subunit inactivated influenza vaccine. TCRdb reprocessed the RT-PCR reads with MiXCR, giving one entry per CDR3 protein. The sample has under 550,000 distinct CDR3 sequences; 7.2% are singletons. The sample was PBMCs from blood, taken about 24 months after vaccination. The receptors derive from a man between 50 and 69 years old who received an inactivated influenza vaccine.

This clonotype was recorded a few times. V and J are TRBV4-1 and TRBJ2-7, with TRBD2 matching over 12 bases. Trimming cost V 4 bases and J 3 bases; bases outside gene matches: 10. The CDR3 sequence is 17 residues long. Germline V lookup: CDR1 MGHRA, CDR2 YSYEKL. CDR3 DNA: TGCGCCAGCAGCCGATCTAGCGGGGGGGCGACTAGCTACGAGCAGTACTTC. This translates into CASSRSSGGATSYEQYF.

This clonotype has only a few counts. The chain recombines TRBV11-2 with TRBJ2-7; TRBD1 agrees at 7 bases. V lost 6 bases and J lost 6; bases outside the gene matches: 14. This CDR3 comprises 15 residues. Germline CDR1 is SGHAT and CDR2 is FQNNGV. The CDR3 sequence: CASRRGQALSGEQYF. Written as DNA, the CDR3 is TGTGCCAGCAGAAGAGGACAGGCCCTATCAGGCGAGCAGTACTTC. The entire variable domain, with the rest obtained from reference TRBV11-2 and TRBJ2-7, is as follows: EAGVAQSPRYKIIEKRQSVAFWCNPISGHATLYWYQQILGQGPKLLIQFQNNGVVDDSQLPKDRFSAERLKGVDSTLKIQPAKLEDSAVYLCASRRGQALSGEQYFGPGTRLTVT.

Of note for this clonotype: A junction boundary mismatches the germline segment, possibly from a read error. The rearrangement joins TRBV27 to TRBJ1-2, with D tentatively TRBD1 (5 bases). This CDR3 region has 11 residues. Germline V gene data show CDR1 as MNHEY and CDR2 as SMNVEV (reference sequence). The CDR3 nucleotides read TGTGCCAGCAGTTCCCGACAGATACAGATCTTC. This encodes CASSSRQIQIF.

This clonotype appeared many times. J is TRBJ2-2 and V is TRBV18; D possibly corresponds to TRBD1 (6 bases). Trimming stripped 3 bases from V and 0 bases from J, with 20 bases between. Germline assignment: CDR1 KGHSH and CDR2 LQKENI. The CDR3 consists of 19 residues. The CDR3 bases are TGTGCCAGCTCACCGGTCAGAACAGGGAAAGTCGCGAACACCGGGGAGCTGTTTTTT. It is translated as CASSPVRTGKVANTGELFF.

This chain links TRBV29-1 with TRBJ1-5; TRBD1 is a possible D gene (6 bases). Germline CDR1 is SQVTM and CDR2 is ANQGSEA. This CDR3 region has 14 residues. Trimming shortened V by 4 bases and J by 6 bases, and 16 bases separated the two germline ends. The CDR3 nucleotides are TGCAGCGTTGCATTTAGCGGGGGCGGTCAGCCCCAGCATTTT. It codes for CSVAFSGGGQPQHF.

This clonotype was seen more than once but under ten times. The chain joins TRBV20-1 to TRBJ1-1, with D perhaps TRBD1 (5 bases). Trimming took off 6 bases at V and 0 bases at J, with 14 bases between the two ends. From germline, CDR1 is DFQATT and CDR2 SNEGSKA (reference sequence). There are 14 residues in the CDR3. The CDR3 DNA reads as TGCAGTGCCGGGGCCTTTGTCATGAACACTGAAGCTTTCTTT. Protein product: CSAGAFVMNTEAFF.

There are a few counts of this clonotype. The chain carries TRBV7-8 and TRBJ2-5; no clear D gene. Germline V gene data show CDR1 as SGHVS and CDR2 as FQNEAQ. Trimming removed 7 bases from V and 10 bases from J, with 13 bases in between. CDR3 size: 11 residues. The CDR3 DNA is TGTGCCAGCACCTCCCAGGAGCGCCAGTACTTC. Translated, it gives CASTSQERQYF.

This chain links TRBV18 with TRBJ2-3; 9 bases are shared with TRBD2. The CDR3 totals 18 residues. V was pared by 1 base and J by 2 bases, with 10 bases of the junction left unmatched. The germline gives CDR1 KGHSH, CDR2 LQKENI. As DNA, the CDR3 is TGTGCCAGCTCACCACGATTCGCAGCGGGGGGCTCCACAGATACGCAGTATTTT. It is translated as CASSPRFAAGGSTDTQYF.

CDR3 sequence: CASSGTDRGYYGYTF. The CDR3 region has the DNA TGTGCCAGCAGTGGGACGGACAGGGGTTACTATGGCTACACCTTC. The genes are TRBV28 and TRBJ1-2, with 9 bases aligning to TRBD1. V lost 5 bases to trimming and J lost 3 bases; unmatched junction nucleotides: 7. Germline V gene sequence: CDR1 MDHEN, CDR2 SYDVKM. There are 15 residues in the CDR3.

This clonotype was counted many times. The chain is built from TRBV24-1 and TRBJ2-2; TRBD2 might be the D (5 bases). Germline values: CDR1 KGHDR, CDR2 SFDVKD. This CDR3 region has 16 residues. V was clipped by 0 bases and J by 0 bases, with 7 bases between them. The DNA for the CDR3 is TGTGCCACCAGTGATTTGGGACTGACGAACACCGGGGAGCTGTTTTTT. Translation gives CATSDLGLTNTGELFF.

The V gene is TRBV4-2, the J gene TRBJ2-4, with 8 nucleotides matching TRBD2. V trimming: 0 bases; J trimming: 8 bases; junction bases outside the gene matches: 6. From germline, CDR1 is LGHNA and CDR2 YNFKEQ. CDR3 length: 15 amino acids. CDR3 in DNA: TGTGCCAGCAGCCAAGACGGGACTAGAGGTGACATTCAGTACTTC. Protein product: CASSQDGTRGDIQYF.

V is TRBV10-3 and J is TRBJ2-7; TRBD2 matches 10 bases. The germline CDR1 and CDR2 sequences are ENHRY and SYGVKD. The CDR3 sequence is 13 residues long. The trim removed 5 bases at V and 3 bases at J, leaving 1 base unmatched. CDR3 nucleotides: TGTGCCATCAGTTCTAGCGGGGGCTACGAGCAGTACTTC. Residues: CAISSSGGYEQYF.

V gene TRBV20-1 combines with J gene TRBJ1-2; D unclear. Trimming removed 5 bases from V and 8 bases from J, with 18 bases in between. Per the germline V gene, CDR1 is DFQATT and CDR2 is SNEGSKA (reference sequence). This CDR3 spans 13 amino acids. CDR3 bases: TGCAGTGCTCGGACGCAGGCGGCGGGCGGCTACACCTTC. Protein sequence: CSARTQAAGGYTF.

In its sample, this clonotype was seen a few times. V usage is TRBV3-1 and J usage is TRBJ2-7; D is unclear. This CDR3 is 14 amino acids long. Germline CDR1 and CDR2: LGHDT and YNNKEL (reference sequence). V was cut by 2 bases and J by 0 bases, with 8 bases left in between. The CDR3 sequence: CASSQTQISYEQYF. The CDR3 nucleotides read TGTGCCAGCAGCCAAACCCAGATCTCCTACGAGCAGTACTTC.

This clonotype appeared a few times. This chain connects TRBV7-2 to TRBJ2-5, with a weak D call TRBD1 (6 bases). Trimming removed 1 base from V and 1 base from J, with 10 bases in between. This CDR3 spans 15 amino acids. The germline V gene encodes CDR1 SGHTA and CDR2 FQGNSA. CDR3 region: CASSLVVGGQETQYF. The CDR3 bases are TGTGCCAGCAGCTTAGTTGTAGGGGGCCAAGAGACCCAGTACTTC. The complete variable domain, with remaining parts taken from reference TRBV7-2 and TRBJ2-5, reads GAGVSQSPSNKVTEKGKDVELRCDPISGHTALYWYRQSLGQGLEFLIYFQGNSAPDKSGLPSDRFSAERTGGSVSTLTIQRTQQEDSAVYLCASSLVVGGQETQYFGPGTRLLVL.

The rearrangement joins TRBV6-1 to TRBJ2-1, with 7 bases aligning to TRBD1. Germline loops: CDR1 MNHNS, CDR2 SASEGT. CDR3 length: 14 amino acids. The junction had 10 bases not matched to a gene; V was cut back by 11 bases and J by 3 bases. The CDR3 is CAGKAGTDYNEQFF. DNA for the CDR3: TGTGCCGGAAAAGCCGGGACAGACTACAATGAGCAGTTCTTC.

In this sample, this clonotype turned up many times. The chain couples TRBV4-3 to TRBJ2-1; 14 bases are shared with TRBD2. Trimming took 0 bases from V and 8 from J; bases not matched to a gene: 6. From germline, CDR1 is LGHNA and CDR2 YSLEER. This CDR3 is built from 17 residues. Here the CDR3 DNA reads TGCGCCAGCAGCCAAGAACAGGGACTAGCGGGAGAATATGAGCAGTTCTTC. This codes for CASSQEQGLAGEYEQFF.

This clonotype was recorded a few times. The chain couples TRBV20-1 to TRBJ2-3; 7 positions agree with TRBD2. CDR1 is DFQATT and CDR2 is SNEGSKA in the germline V gene (reference sequence). The CDR3 runs to 14 residues. Trimming at V came to 1 base and at J to 4 bases, leaving 5 bases not matched to a gene. Here the CDR3 DNA reads TGCAGTGCTAGAGTAGGTCGGGAGGCAGATACGCAGTATTTT. This gives the protein CSARVGREADTQYF.

This clonotype was counted ten times or more. The chain combines TRBV24-1 with TRBJ1-5; no clear D gene. V lost 6 bases and J 4 bases, leaving 9 bases between the germline ends. CDR1 and CDR2 (germline): KGHDR, SFDVKD. CDR3 length: 13 amino acids. This CDR3 reads CATSRNDNQPQHF. The CDR3 region has the DNA TGTGCCACCAGTCGAAATGATAATCAGCCCCAGCATTTT.

V and J are TRBV4-2 and TRBJ2-3; 7 bases align to TRBD1. This CDR3 has 16 residues. Germline V lookup: CDR1 LGHNA, CDR2 YNFKEQ. V was pared by 2 bases and J by 0 bases, with 5 bases of the junction left unmatched. The CDR3 nucleotides are TGTGCCAGCAGCCAACCCGGGACAGCGAGCACAGATACGCAGTATTTT. Encoded protein: CASSQPGTASTDTQYF.

This clonotype has a handful of counts. The rearrangement links TRBV4-1 to TRBJ1-1; 7 bases fit TRBD1. CDR1 and CDR2 (germline): MGHRA, YSYEKL. Trimming at V came to 4 bases and at J to 5 bases, leaving 13 bases not matched to a gene. CDR3 length equals 16 residues. CDR3 loop: CASSLSREGARTEAFF. In DNA, the CDR3 is TGCGCCAGCAGCCTCTCAAGAGAGGGGGCGAGGACTGAAGCTTTCTTT.

There are many counts of this clonotype. The V call is TRBV6-1, the J call TRBJ2-7; D is undetermined. The germline CDR1 and CDR2 sequences are MNHNS and SASEGT. This CDR3 comprises 13 residues. Trimming took 5 bases from V and 2 from J, leaving 10 bases between them. CDR3 region: CASSQHQTYEQYF. The CDR3 region has the DNA TGTGCCAGCAGTCAGCACCAGACCTACGAGCAGTACTTC.

This clonotype was picked up many times. The chain employs TRBV29-1 and TRBJ2-3; D is undetermined. The germline V gene has CDR1 SQVTM and CDR2 ANQGSEA. V was trimmed by 3 bases and J by 5 bases, leaving 3 bases between them. This CDR3 comprises 10 residues. The CDR3 DNA sequence: TGCAGCGTTGAGTTAGATACGCAGTATTTT. Its translation is CSVELDTQYF.

The V call is TRBV5-1, the J call TRBJ2-5; D might be TRBD2 (5 bases). Germline loops: CDR1 SGHRS, CDR2 YFSETQ. V shed 5 bases and J shed 3 bases, with 8 bases lying between them. This CDR3 contains 12 residues. CDR3 nucleotides: TGCGCCAGCAGAGTCGGGGAAGAGACCCAGTACTTC. It specifies CASRVGEETQYF.

V and J are TRBV12-3 or TRBV12-4 and TRBJ1-5; 7 nucleotides agree with TRBD1. Unmatched junction bases numbered 6, after V lost 2 bases and J lost 5 bases. The CDR3 contains 15 residues. CDR3 DNA sequence: TGTGCCAGCAGTTTATTTAGACAGGGACATCAGCCCCAGCATTTT. Translation gives CASSLFRQGHQPQHF.

Worth noting for this clonotype: Compared with germline, one end of the junction differs, possibly owing to a read error. This chain uses TRBV28 with TRBJ2-1; D possibly corresponds to TRBD2 (6 bases). The germline gives CDR1 MDHEN, CDR2 SYDVKM. This CDR3 spans 12 amino acids. Here the CDR3 DNA reads TGTGTCAGCAGTTTATCCGGGGGTGAGCAGTTCTTC. Protein product: CVSSLSGGEQFF.

This clonotype was seen repeatedly, ten times or more. This chain connects TRBV30 to TRBJ2-1, with 7 bases lining up with TRBD1. With 1 base clipped from V and 12 bases from J, the junction kept 9 bases outside the gene matches. The CDR3 is 13 residues long. Germline loops: CDR1 GTSNPN, CDR2 SVGIG (reference sequence). DNA for the CDR3: TGTGCCTGGAGTGAGGTTGGGACAGAGGGGCAGTTCTTC. This sequence encodes CAWSEVGTEGQFF.